One sample yielded the 2 T cell receptor beta chains listed below, sequenced in a study of blood T cell repertoires in COVID-19. The table came from immunoSEQ multiplex PCR; TCRdb's copy has only in-frame clones and leaves some out. Of about 35,000 clones in the sample, about four fifths were seen once. Sequencing was done on a sample of peripheral blood. These receptors all come from a man aged 45 to 65 with acute or convalescent COVID-19.

The chain couples TRBV13 to TRBJ2-3; 7 bases align to TRBD2. The germline V gene has CDR1 PRHDT and CDR2 FYEKMQ (reference sequence). CDR3 length: 15 amino acids. V trimming: 2 bases; J trimming: 0 bases; junction bases outside the gene matches: 2. As DNA, the CDR3 is TGTGCCAGCAGCTTAAACGGGGGGAGCACAGATACGCAGTATTTT. Translating it yields CASSLNGGSTDTQYF.

This sequence joins TRBV21-1 and TRBJ1-1. TRBV21-1 has pseudogene status. The CDR3 sequence is 15 residues long. The chain's CDR3 is CASSKCGARNTEAFF. The CDR3 DNA reads as TGTGCCAGCAGCAAATGCGGGGCTCGGAACACTGAAGCTTTCTTT.